These T cell receptor beta chains were read from a single sample in a study of blood T cell repertoires in COVID-19. This table comes from immunoSEQ multiplex PCR, and its TCRdb copy is limited to in-frame clones, with some not included. The sample lists 390,000 or so clones, around 91% seen once, with 6% to 7.5% in the top ten. The sequenced sample was peripheral blood. These receptors originate from a man younger than 35 with active or convalescent COVID-19. The CDR3 runs from the conserved cysteine through the conserved F or W.

J gene | V gene | CDR3 protein
TRBJ2-7 | TRBV27 | CASQQGAYSYEQYF
TRBJ1-5 | TRBV27 | CASSSQVSNQPQHF
TRBJ1-4 | TRBV5-4 | CASSVGRDRGEKLFF
TRBJ2-5 | TRBV6-5 | CASSYSGQGYQETQYF
TRBJ2-2 | TRBV14 | CASSQVSGELFF
TRBJ1-1 | TRBV5-1 | CASSLGGVHTEAFF
TRBJ1-4 | TRBV7-9 | CASSLATEKLFF
TRBJ2-1 | TRBV5-1 | CASQRPENNEQFF
TRBJ1-2 | TRBV6-5 | CASSYSNTGDSGYTF
TRBJ1-3 | TRBV18 | CASSSDGLSGNTIYF
TRBJ1-2 | TRBV6-5 | CASREGQGAFYGYTF
TRBJ2-1 | TRBV19 | CASSTLAPSAPRNEQFF
TRBJ1-4 | TRBV28 | CASGWTGTNEKLFF